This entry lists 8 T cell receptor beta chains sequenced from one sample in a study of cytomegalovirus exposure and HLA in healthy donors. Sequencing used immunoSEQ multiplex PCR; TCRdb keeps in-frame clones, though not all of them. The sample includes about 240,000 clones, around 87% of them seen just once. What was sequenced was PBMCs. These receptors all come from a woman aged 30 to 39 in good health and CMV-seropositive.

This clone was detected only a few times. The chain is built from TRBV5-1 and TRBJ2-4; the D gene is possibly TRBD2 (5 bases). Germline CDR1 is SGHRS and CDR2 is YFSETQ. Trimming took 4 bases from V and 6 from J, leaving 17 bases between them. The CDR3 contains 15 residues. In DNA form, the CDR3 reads TGCGCCAGCAGCGCACAATTTGAAGGGAGAAACATTCAGTACTTC. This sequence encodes CASSAQFEGRNIQYF.

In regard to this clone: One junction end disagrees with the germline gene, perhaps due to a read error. The CDR3 bases are TGCAGCGTTGAATGGGGGCTTGAAGTCTTC. Translated, it gives CSVEWGLEVF. The V and J genes are TRBV29-1 and TRBJ2-1, with a possible D match to TRBD1 (6 bases). This CDR3 has 10 residues. In germline, CDR1 is SQVTM, CDR2 ANQGSEA.

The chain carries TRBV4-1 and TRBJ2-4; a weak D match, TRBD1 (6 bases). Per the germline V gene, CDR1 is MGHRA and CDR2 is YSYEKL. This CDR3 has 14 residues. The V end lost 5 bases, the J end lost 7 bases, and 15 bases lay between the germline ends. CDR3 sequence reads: CASSETGGLNIQYF. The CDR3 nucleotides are TGCGCCAGCAGCGAGACAGGAGGACTGAACATTCAGTACTTC.

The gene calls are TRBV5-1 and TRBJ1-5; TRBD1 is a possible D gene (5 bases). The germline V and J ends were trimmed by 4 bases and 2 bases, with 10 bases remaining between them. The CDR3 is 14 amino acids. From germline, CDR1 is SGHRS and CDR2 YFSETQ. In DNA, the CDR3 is TGCGCCAGCAGCCAGGGACTTGGCAATCAGCCCCAGCATTTT. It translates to CASSQGLGNQPQHF.

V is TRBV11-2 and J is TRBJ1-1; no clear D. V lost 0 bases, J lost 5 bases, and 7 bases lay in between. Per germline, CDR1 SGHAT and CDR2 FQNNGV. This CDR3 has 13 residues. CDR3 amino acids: CASSLDPRTEAFF. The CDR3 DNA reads TGTGCCAGCAGCTTAGACCCGAGGACTGAAGCTTTCTTT.

CDR3 region: CASSVQGGEQYF. In nucleotides, the CDR3 is TGTGCCAGCAGCGTCCAGGGGGGCGAGCAGTACTTC. The chain carries TRBV7-3 and TRBJ2-7; a weak D match, TRBD1 (7 bases). Trimming took 5 bases from V and 6 from J, leaving 11 bases between them. This CDR3 has 12 residues. Germline lookup yields CDR1 SGHTA and CDR2 FQGTGA.

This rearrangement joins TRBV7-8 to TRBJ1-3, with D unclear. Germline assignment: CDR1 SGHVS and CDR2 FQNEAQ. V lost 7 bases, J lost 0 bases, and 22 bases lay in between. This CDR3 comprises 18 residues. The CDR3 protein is CASTQEAVGGISGNTIYF. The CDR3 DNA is TGTGCCAGCACCCAAGAAGCCGTCGGCGGCATCTCTGGAAACACCATATATTTT.

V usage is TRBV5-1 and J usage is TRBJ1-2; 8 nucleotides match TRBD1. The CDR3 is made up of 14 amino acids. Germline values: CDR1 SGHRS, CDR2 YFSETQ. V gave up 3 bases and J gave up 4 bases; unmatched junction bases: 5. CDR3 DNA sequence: TGCGCCAGCAGCTCACCAGGGGGCGGCTATGGCTACACCTTC. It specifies CASSSPGGGYGYTF. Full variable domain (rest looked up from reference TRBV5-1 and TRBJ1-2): KAGVTQTPRYLIKTRGQQVTLSCSPISGHRSVSWYQQTPGQGLQFLFEYFSETQRNKGNFPGRFSGRQFSNSRSEMNVSTLELGDSALYLCASSSPGGGYGYTFGSGTRLTVV.